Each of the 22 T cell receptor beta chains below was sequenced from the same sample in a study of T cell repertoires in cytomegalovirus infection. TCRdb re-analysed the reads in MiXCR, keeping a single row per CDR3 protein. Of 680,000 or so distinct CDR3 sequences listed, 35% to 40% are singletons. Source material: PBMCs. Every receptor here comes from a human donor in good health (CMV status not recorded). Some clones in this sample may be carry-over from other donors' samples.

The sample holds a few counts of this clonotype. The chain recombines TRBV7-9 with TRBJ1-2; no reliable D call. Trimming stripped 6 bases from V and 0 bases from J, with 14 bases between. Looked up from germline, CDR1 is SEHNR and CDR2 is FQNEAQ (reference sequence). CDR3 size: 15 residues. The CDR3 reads CASSESRPSNYGYTF. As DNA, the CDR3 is TGTGCCAGCAGTGAGTCCAGGCCGTCTAACTATGGCTACACCTTC.

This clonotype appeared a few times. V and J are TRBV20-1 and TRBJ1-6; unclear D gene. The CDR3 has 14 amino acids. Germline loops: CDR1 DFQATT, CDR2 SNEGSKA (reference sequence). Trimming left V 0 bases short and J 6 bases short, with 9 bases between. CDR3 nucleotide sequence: TGCAGTGCTAGAGATTGGGCAGTTAATTCACCCCTCCACTTT. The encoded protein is CSARDWAVNSPLHF.

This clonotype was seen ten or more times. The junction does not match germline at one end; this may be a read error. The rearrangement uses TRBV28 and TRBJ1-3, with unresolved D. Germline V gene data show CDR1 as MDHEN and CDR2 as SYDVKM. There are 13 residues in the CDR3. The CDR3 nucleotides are TGTGCCAGCAGGAGAGGAGGTGGAAACACCATATACTTT. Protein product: CASRRGGGNTIYF.

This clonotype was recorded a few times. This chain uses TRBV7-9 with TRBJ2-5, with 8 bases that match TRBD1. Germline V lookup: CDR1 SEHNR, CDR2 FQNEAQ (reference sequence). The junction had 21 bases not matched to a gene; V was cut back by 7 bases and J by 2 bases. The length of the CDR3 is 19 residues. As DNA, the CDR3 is TGTGCCAGCAACCCCCTCGACAGGGGCGGTCCGGGTGGTCAAGAGACCCAGTACTTC. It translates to CASNPLDRGGPGGQETQYF.

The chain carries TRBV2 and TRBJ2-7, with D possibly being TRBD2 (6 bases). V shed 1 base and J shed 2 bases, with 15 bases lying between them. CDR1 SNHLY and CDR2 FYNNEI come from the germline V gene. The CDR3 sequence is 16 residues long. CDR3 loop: CASSEELRGLTYEQYF. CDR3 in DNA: TGTGCCAGCAGTGAAGAGTTGCGGGGACTCACCTACGAGCAGTACTTC. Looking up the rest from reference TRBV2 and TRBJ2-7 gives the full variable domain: EPEVTQTPSHQVTQMGQEVILRCVPISNHLYFYWYRQILGQKVEFLVSFYNNEISEKSEIFDDQFSVERPDGSNFTLKIRSTKLEDSAMYFCASSEELRGLTYEQYFGPGTRLTVT.

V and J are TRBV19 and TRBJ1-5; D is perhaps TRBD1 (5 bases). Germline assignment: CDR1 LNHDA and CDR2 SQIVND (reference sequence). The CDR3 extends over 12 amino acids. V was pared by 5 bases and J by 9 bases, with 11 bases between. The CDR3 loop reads CASSSGDRPQHF. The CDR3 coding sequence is TGTGCCAGTAGTTCGGGGGATCGGCCCCAGCATTTT.

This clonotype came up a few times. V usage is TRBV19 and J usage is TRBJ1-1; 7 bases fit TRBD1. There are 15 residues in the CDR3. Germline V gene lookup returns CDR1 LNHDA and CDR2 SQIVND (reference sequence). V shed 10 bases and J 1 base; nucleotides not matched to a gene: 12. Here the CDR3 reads CATDQTWDRNTEAFF. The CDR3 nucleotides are TGTGCCACCGATCAAACTTGGGACAGGAACACTGAAGCTTTCTTT.

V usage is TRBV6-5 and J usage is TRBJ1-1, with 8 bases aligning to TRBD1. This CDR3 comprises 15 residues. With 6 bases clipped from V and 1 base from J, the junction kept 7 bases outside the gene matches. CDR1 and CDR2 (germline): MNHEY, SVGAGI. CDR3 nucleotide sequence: TGTGCCAGCAGACCCGACAGGGGACGGAACACTGAAGCTTTCTTT. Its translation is CASRPDRGRNTEAFF.

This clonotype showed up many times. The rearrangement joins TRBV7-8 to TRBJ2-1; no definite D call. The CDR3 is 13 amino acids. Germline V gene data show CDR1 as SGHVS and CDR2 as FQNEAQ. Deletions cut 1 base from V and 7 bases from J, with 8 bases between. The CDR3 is CASSLDRENEQFF. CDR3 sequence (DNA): TGTGCCAGCAGCTTAGACCGCGAAAATGAGCAGTTCTTC. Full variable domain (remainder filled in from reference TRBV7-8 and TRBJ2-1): GAGVSQSPRYKVAKRGQDVALRCDPISGHVSLFWYQQALGQGPEFLTYFQNEAQLDKSGLPSDRFFAERPEGSVSTLKIQRTQQEDSAVYLCASSLDRENEQFFGPGTRLTVL.

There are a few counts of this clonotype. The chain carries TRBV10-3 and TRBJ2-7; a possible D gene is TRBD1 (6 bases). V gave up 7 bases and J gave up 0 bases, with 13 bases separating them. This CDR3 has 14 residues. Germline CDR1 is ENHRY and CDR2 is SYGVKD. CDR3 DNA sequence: TGTGCCATCAACCCTAACAGGGACTCCTACGAGCAGTACTTC. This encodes CAINPNRDSYEQYF.

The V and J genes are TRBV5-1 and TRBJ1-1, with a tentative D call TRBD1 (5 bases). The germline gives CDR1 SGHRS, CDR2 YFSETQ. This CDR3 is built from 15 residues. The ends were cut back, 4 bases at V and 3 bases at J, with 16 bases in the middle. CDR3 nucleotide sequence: TGCGCCAGCAGCCCCGGGGGAGGGCGGGACACTGAAGCTTTCTTT. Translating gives CASSPGGGRDTEAFF.

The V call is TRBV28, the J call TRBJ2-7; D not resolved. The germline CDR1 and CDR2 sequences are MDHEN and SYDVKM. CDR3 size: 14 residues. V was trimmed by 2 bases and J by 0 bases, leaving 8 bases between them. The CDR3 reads CASSLAINSYEQYF. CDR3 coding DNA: TGTGCCAGCAGTTTAGCAATAAACTCCTACGAGCAGTACTTC.

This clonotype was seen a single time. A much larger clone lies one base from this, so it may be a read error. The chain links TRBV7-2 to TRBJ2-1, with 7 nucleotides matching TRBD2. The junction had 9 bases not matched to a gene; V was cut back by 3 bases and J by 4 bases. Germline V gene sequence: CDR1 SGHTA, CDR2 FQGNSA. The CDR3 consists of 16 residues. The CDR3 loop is CASSFASGGGYNEQFF. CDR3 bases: TGTGCCAGCAGCTTCGCATCGGGAGGAGGTTACAATGAGCAGTTCTTC.

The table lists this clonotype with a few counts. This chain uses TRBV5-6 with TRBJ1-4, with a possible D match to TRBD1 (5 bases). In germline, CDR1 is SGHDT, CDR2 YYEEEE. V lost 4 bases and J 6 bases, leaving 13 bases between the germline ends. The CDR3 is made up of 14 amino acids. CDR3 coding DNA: TGTGCCAGCAGCGACAGAGGGCTCTATGAAAAACTGTTTTTT. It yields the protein CASSDRGLYEKLFF.

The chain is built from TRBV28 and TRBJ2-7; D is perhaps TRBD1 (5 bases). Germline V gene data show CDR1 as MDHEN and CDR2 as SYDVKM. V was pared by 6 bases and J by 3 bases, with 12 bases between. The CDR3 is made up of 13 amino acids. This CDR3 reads CASRNSGNYEQYF. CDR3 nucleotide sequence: TGTGCCAGCAGAAACTCAGGGAACTACGAGCAGTACTTC.

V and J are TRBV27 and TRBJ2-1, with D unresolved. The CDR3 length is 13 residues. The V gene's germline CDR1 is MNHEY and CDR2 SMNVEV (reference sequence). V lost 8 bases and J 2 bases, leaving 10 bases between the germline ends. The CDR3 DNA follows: TGTGCCAGCGGGTGGAACCCCTACAATGAGCAGTTCTTC. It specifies CASGWNPYNEQFF.

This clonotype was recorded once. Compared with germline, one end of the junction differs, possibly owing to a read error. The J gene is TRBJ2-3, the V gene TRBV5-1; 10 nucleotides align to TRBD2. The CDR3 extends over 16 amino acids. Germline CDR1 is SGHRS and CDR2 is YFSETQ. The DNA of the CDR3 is TGCGCGAGCAGCTTGATCCCTAGCGGGAGAGCAGATACGCCGTATTTT. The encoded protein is CASSLIPSGRADTPYF.

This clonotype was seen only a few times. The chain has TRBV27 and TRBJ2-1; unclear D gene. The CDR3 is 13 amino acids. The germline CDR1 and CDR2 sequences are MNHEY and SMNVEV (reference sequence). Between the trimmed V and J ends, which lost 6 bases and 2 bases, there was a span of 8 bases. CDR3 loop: CASRNGPYNEQFF. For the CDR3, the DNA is TGTGCCAGCAGAAACGGGCCCTACAATGAGCAGTTCTTC.

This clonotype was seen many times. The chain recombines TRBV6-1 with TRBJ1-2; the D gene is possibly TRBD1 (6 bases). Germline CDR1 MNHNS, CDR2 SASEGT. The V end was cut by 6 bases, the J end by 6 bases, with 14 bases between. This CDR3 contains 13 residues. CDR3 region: CASSSGTSDGYTF. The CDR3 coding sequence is TGTGCCAGCAGCTCCGGGACAAGCGATGGCTACACCTTC.

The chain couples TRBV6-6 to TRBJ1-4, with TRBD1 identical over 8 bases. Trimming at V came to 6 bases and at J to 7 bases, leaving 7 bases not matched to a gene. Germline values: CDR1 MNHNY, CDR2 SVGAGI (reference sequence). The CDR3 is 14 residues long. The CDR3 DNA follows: TGTGCCAGCAGATCCAGGGGGCAGGTTGAAAAACTGTTTTTT. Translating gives CASRSRGQVEKLFF.

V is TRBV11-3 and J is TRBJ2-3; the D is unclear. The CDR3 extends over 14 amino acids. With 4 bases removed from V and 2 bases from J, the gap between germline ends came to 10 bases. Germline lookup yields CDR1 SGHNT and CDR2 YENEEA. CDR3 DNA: TGTGCCAGCAGCTATAGTTCCGCCACAGATACGCAGTATTTT. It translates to CASSYSSATDTQYF.

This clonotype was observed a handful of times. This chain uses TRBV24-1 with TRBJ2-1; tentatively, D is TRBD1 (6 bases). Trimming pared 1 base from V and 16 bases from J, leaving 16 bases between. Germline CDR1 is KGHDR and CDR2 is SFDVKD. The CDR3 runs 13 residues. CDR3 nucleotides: TGTGCCACCAGTGATTTCTCCGGGACACCTCCCTTCTTC. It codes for CATSDFSGTPPFF.